Below are 30 T cell receptor beta chains sequenced from a single sample in a study of CD8+CD57+ T cells in acquired aplastic anemia. Only patients with CD8+CD57+ cell expansion on flow cytometry were chosen for sequencing. CDR3 and TCR beta VDJ profiling relied on a genomic DNA template. From the reads, TCRdb called clonotypes with MiXCR, one entry per CDR3 protein. The table includes more than 200,000 distinct CDR3 sequences, under 50% detected once. The sequenced sample was sorted CD4+, CD8+, or CD8+CD57+ T cells (not recorded which) from PBMCs. The receptor set was obtained from a human donor with aplastic anemia.

This chain connects TRBV24-1 to TRBJ2-7; a possible D gene is TRBD2 (5 bases). The germline gives CDR1 KGHDR, CDR2 SFDVKD. The length of the CDR3 is 13 residues. The V end was cut by 7 bases, the J end by 4 bases, with 13 bases between. The chain's CDR3 is CATSQPGGYEQYF. DNA of the CDR3: TGTGCCACCAGCCAACCTGGAGGATACGAGCAGTACTTC.

V gene TRBV6-6 combines with J gene TRBJ2-3; TRBD2 matches 13 bases. J was trimmed by 2 bases and V by 6 bases; bases with no gene match: 14. Germline V gives CDR1 MNHNY, CDR2 SVGAGI (reference sequence). The CDR3 contains 19 residues. CDR3 nucleotide sequence: TGTGCCAGCAGAAGAGGACTAGCGGGGGACCTAAAGACCACAGATACGCAGTATTTT. Residues: CASRRGLAGDLKTTDTQYF.

The sample holds many counts of this clonotype. V and J are TRBV6-6 and TRBJ1-1; no clear D gene. The CDR3 has 12 residues. CDR1 and CDR2 from the germline V gene are MNHNY and SVGAGI (reference sequence). Trimming left V 0 bases short and J 6 bases short, with 5 bases between. This CDR3 is CASSYSIPEAFF. CDR3 bases: TGTGCCAGCAGTTACTCGATCCCTGAAGCTTTCTTT.

This clonotype has at least ten counts. The chain couples TRBV6-1 to TRBJ2-7; 8 bases match TRBD2. V lost 2 bases, J lost 9 bases, and 15 bases stayed unmatched. Looked up from germline, CDR1 is MNHNS and CDR2 is SASEGT. The CDR3 runs to 16 residues. As DNA, the CDR3 is TGTGCCAGCAGTGAAACGGCTAGCGGGCGTGCCTCGTGGCAGTACTTC. It yields the protein CASSETASGRASWQYF.

This clonotype was recorded once. The gene calls are TRBV29-1 and TRBJ2-1; 9 bases align to TRBD1. Germline V gene data show CDR1 as SQVTM and CDR2 as ANQGSEA. V was pared by 8 bases and J by 7 bases, with 9 bases of the junction left unmatched. This CDR3 contains 13 residues. The CDR3 nucleotides read TGCAGCACCCCGGGACAGGGTCCGAATGAGCAGTTCTTC. Protein product: CSTPGQGPNEQFF.

This chain uses TRBV5-1 with TRBJ1-5; TRBD1 aligns across 7 bases. The V and J ends lost 5 bases and 7 bases, in that order; junction bases with no gene match: 12. The CDR3 length is 15 residues. Germline lookup yields CDR1 SGHRS and CDR2 YFSETQ. CDR3 in amino acids: CASSPFGGGGQPQHF. For the CDR3, the DNA is TGCGCCAGCAGTCCGTTTGGAGGGGGCGGACAGCCCCAGCATTTT.

The chain employs TRBV25-1 and TRBJ1-2; D remains ambiguous. Trimming removed 1 base at V and 14 bases at J, with 14 bases between. This CDR3 region has 12 residues. The V gene's germline CDR1 is MGHDK and CDR2 SYGVNS. The CDR3 nucleotides read TGTGCCAGCAGTGAATTCAACTATGACTATACCTTC. Amino acid sequence: CASSEFNYDYTF.

The V call is TRBV10-2, the J call TRBJ1-6, with a weak D call TRBD1 (6 bases). CDR1 WSHSY and CDR2 SAAADI come from the germline V gene. The CDR3 sequence is 17 residues long. Trimming removed 6 bases from V and 7 bases from J, with 22 bases in between. The CDR3 loop reads CASRDTGQLSLNSPLHF. CDR3 nucleotide sequence: TGCGCCAGCAGGGATACGGGACAACTCTCGCTCAATTCACCCCTCCACTTT.

This clonotype was recorded at least ten times. V and J are TRBV19 and TRBJ1-5; D not resolved. V lost 4 bases to trimming and J lost 6 bases, with 10 bases between them. Germline CDR1 LNHDA, CDR2 SQIVND (reference sequence). The CDR3 has 13 residues. CDR3 sequence (DNA): TGTGCCAGTAGTACCCAAGCTGGTCAGCCCCAGCATTTT. Its translation is CASSTQAGQPQHF.

In its sample, this clonotype was seen a few times. The chain carries TRBV15 and TRBJ1-2; no clear D gene. Between the trimmed V and J ends, which lost 0 bases and 3 bases, there was a span of 11 bases. This CDR3 is built from 15 residues. Per the germline V gene, CDR1 is LNHNV and CDR2 is YYDKDF (reference sequence). This CDR3 is CATSRDQASHYGYTF. DNA of the CDR3: TGTGCCACCAGCAGAGATCAGGCGTCCCACTATGGCTACACCTTC.

This clonotype was counted at least ten times. V is TRBV19 and J is TRBJ1-5, with D perhaps matching TRBD1 (6 bases). V was cut by 4 bases and J by 1 base, with 11 bases left in between. This CDR3 spans 15 amino acids. CDR1 LNHDA and CDR2 SQIVND come from the germline V gene (reference sequence). The CDR3: CASSTGQPSNQPQHF. The CDR3 region has the DNA TGTGCCAGTAGTACCGGACAGCCCAGCAATCAGCCCCAGCATTTT.

This clonotype has more than one count but fewer than ten. A read error may be the cause here, since a much bigger clone is one base away. The gene calls are TRBV4-1 and TRBJ1-6; 8 positions match TRBD1. This CDR3 is 15 amino acids long. In germline, CDR1 is MGHRA, CDR2 YSYEKL. CDR3 nucleotide sequence: TGCGCCGGCAGCCAGACGACAGGGGCCGGTGCACCCCTCCACTTT. Protein sequence: CAGSQTTGAGAPLHF.

This chain connects TRBV10-3 to TRBJ2-1, with D hard to call. Germline V gene lookup returns CDR1 ENHRY and CDR2 SYGVKD. The CDR3 length is 14 residues. The V gene lost 0 bases and the J gene lost 6 bases, with 9 bases spanning the gap. CDR3 residues: CAISESLEGNEQFF. The CDR3 DNA follows: TGTGCCATCAGTGAGTCGCTAGAAGGCAATGAGCAGTTCTTC.

The chain uses TRBV29-1 and TRBJ2-3, with 12 positions matching TRBD1. The CDR3 length is 15 residues. Looked up from germline, CDR1 is SQVTM and CDR2 is ANQGSEA. J lost 2 bases, V lost 7 bases, and 7 bases had no gene match. CDR3 coding DNA: TGCAGCGAACCGGGACAGGGGGCCTACACAGATACGCAGTATTTT. This sequence encodes CSEPGQGAYTDTQYF.

This clonotype has only a few counts. The conserved closing phenylalanine or tryptophan is absent in this CDR3, likely reflecting a read error. Here the CDR3 reads CASSSLGVGETQYL. In DNA, the CDR3 is TGTGCCAGCAGCTCATTGGGGGTGGGAGAGACCCAGTACCTC. The chain links TRBV7-8 to TRBJ2-5; D may correspond to TRBD1 or TRBD2 (5 bases each). Germline-derived CDR1 and CDR2 are SGHVS and FQNEAQ. V was pared by 4 bases and J by 4 bases, with 13 bases between. The CDR3 is 14 residues long.

This clonotype was observed at least ten times. The genes are TRBV5-1 and TRBJ2-5, with D perhaps matching TRBD2 (6 bases). There are 15 residues in the CDR3. Per germline, CDR1 SGHRS and CDR2 YFSETQ. V was shortened by 4 bases and J by 2 bases, with 15 bases between the two germline ends. The CDR3: CASSISGPRQETQYF. Written as DNA, the CDR3 is TGCGCCAGCAGCATCAGCGGGCCCCGTCAAGAGACCCAGTACTTC. The full variable domain, rest sourced from reference TRBV5-1 and TRBJ2-5, is KAGVTQTPRYLIKTRGQQVTLSCSPISGHRSVSWYQQTPGQGLQFLFEYFSETQRNKGNFPGRFSGRQFSNSRSEMNVSTLELGDSALYLCASSISGPRQETQYFGPGTRLLVL.

This clonotype was counted many times. The chain uses TRBV6-5 and TRBJ2-1; maybe TRBD2 (6 bases). The length of the CDR3 is 14 residues. Trimming stripped 2 bases from V and 7 bases from J, with 12 bases between. CDR1 MNHEY and CDR2 SVGAGI come from the germline V gene. This CDR3 is CASSYQPGRNEQFF. CDR3 DNA: TGTGCCAGCAGTTACCAGCCGGGGAGGAATGAGCAGTTCTTC.

Notes on this clonotype: With a much larger clone just one base away, this may be a read error. The chain employs TRBV2 and TRBJ1-4; the D gene is possibly TRBD1 (6 bases). CDR3 size: 17 residues. Looked up from germline, CDR1 is SNHLY and CDR2 is FYNNEI. The CDR3 is CASKTSRGRRAGEKLCF. CDR3 in DNA: TGTGCCAGCAAAACCTCCAGGGGAAGGAGGGCGGGTGAAAAACTGTGTTTT.

This rearrangement joins TRBV10-3 to TRBJ2-3, with 11 bases fitting TRBD2. Germline trimming cut 10 bases from V and 6 bases from J; bases unmatched to any gene: 6. Germline CDR1 is ENHRY and CDR2 is SYGVKD. CDR3 length equals 13 residues. The CDR3 sequence is CATTSGGRDTQYF. The CDR3 region has the DNA TGTGCCACAACTAGCGGGGGAAGGGATACGCAGTATTTT.

This clonotype was counted many times. The chain couples TRBV5-8 to TRBJ2-1, with a tentative D call TRBD2 (6 bases). The ends were cut back, 2 bases at V and 7 bases at J, with 13 bases in the middle. CDR3 size: 14 residues. Germline V gives CDR1 SGHTS, CDR2 YDEGEE. As DNA, the CDR3 is TGTGCCAGCAGCTTATTCGAACGGGGGAATGAGCAGTTCTTC. Translating it yields CASSLFERGNEQFF.

This clonotype appeared many times. The J gene is TRBJ1-2, the V gene TRBV12-3 or TRBV12-4, with no clear D. This CDR3 spans 14 amino acids. V was pared by 3 bases and J by 6 bases, with 14 bases between. CDR3: CASSFVVEDNGYTF. The CDR3 DNA sequence: TGTGCCAGCAGTTTTGTGGTAGAAGATAATGGCTACACCTTC.

This chain uses TRBV6-6 with TRBJ2-3; 7 nucleotides match TRBD2. The CDR3 sequence is 11 residues long. J lost 5 bases, V lost 11 bases, and 4 bases had no gene match. Germline V lookup: CDR1 MNHNY, CDR2 SVGAGI (reference sequence). CDR3 DNA: TGTGCCTGCGGGGGTGGAGATACGCAGTATTTT. Translation: CACGGGDTQYF.

This clonotype has at least ten counts. The CDR3 protein is CSAREGGASEKLFF. The DNA of the CDR3 is TGCAGTGCTAGAGAAGGGGGCGCTTCGGAAAAACTGTTTTTT. The gene calls are TRBV20-1 and TRBJ1-4; TRBD1 agrees at 7 bases. This CDR3 region has 14 residues. V was clipped by 0 bases and J by 8 bases; unmatched bases: 6. The V gene's germline CDR1 is DFQATT and CDR2 SNEGSKA (reference sequence).

This clonotype was observed many times. At one end the junction does not follow the germline gene, possibly because of a read error. The chain joins TRBV5-1 to TRBJ1-5, with D unclear. The CDR3 has 13 amino acids. Germline assignment: CDR1 SGHRS and CDR2 YFSETQ. The CDR3 here is CASSLDSNQPQHF. The CDR3 DNA is TGTGCCAGCAGCTTAGATAGCAATCAGCCCCAGCATTTT.

This clonotype has only one observation. The rearrangement joins TRBV29-1 to TRBJ2-2; D perhaps matches TRBD2 (5 bases). This CDR3 has 12 residues. V shed 8 bases and J shed 3 bases, with 10 bases lying between them. The germline CDR1 and CDR2 sequences are SQVTM and ANQGSEA. Written as DNA, the CDR3 is TGCAGCATGCGGGCGTACACCGGGGAGCTGTTTTTT. Translated: CSMRAYTGELFF.

In this sample, this clonotype turned up a few times. This may arise from a read error, as a much more abundant clone is one base away. J is TRBJ1-2 and V is TRBV4-1; D gene uncertain. The CDR3 loop spans 14 amino acids. Looked up from germline, CDR1 is MGHRA and CDR2 is YSYEKL. The CDR3 spells CASSHPGLTYDYTF. The CDR3 DNA reads as TGCGCCAGCAGCCATCCCGGACTGACTTATGACTACACCTTC.

This CDR3 reads CATSKKNNQPQHF. The CDR3, as DNA: TGTGCCACTTCGAAGAAGAACAATCAGCCCCAGCATTTT. This chain uses TRBV24-1 with TRBJ1-5; D ambiguous. V dropped 10 bases and J dropped 3 bases, with 12 bases sitting between them. The CDR3 sequence is 13 residues long. Germline CDR1 is KGHDR and CDR2 is SFDVKD.

V is TRBV4-1 and J is TRBJ1-2, with D perhaps TRBD1 (6 bases). CDR3 length: 14 residues. Looked up from germline, CDR1 is MGHRA and CDR2 is YSYEKL. V lost 2 bases and J lost 7, with 14 bases in between. The CDR3 sequence is CASSQPAGGFGYTF. CDR3 bases: TGCGCCAGCAGCCAACCCGCCGGGGGCTTTGGCTACACCTTC.

This chain links TRBV2 with TRBJ2-5; D gene uncertain. CDR1 and CDR2 (germline): SNHLY, FYNNEI. The CDR3 loop spans 13 amino acids. Trimming shortened V by 2 bases and J by 0 bases, and 4 bases separated the two germline ends. The CDR3 spells CASSERNQETQYF. The DNA for the CDR3 is TGTGCCAGCAGTGAAAGGAACCAAGAGACCCAGTACTTC.

This clonotype was found a few times. The chain recombines TRBV30 with TRBJ1-3; a possible D gene is TRBD1 (5 bases). V lost 0 bases and J 0 bases, leaving 6 bases between the germline ends. Germline loops: CDR1 GTSNPN, CDR2 SVGIG (reference sequence). The CDR3 loop spans 14 amino acids. CDR3 protein: CAWSVDSSGNTIYF. DNA of the CDR3: TGTGCCTGGAGTGTAGACAGCTCTGGAAACACCATATATTTT.